This TCR beta chain was sequenced for a study of T cell responses to AZD1222 COVID-19 vaccine. Findings and caveats of the study: Clonal diversity may have been underestimated in mostly white British donors. At baseline, just five to seven AZD1222 recipients tested seropositive.

Comments on this clone: The antigen is unknown.

The CDR3 extends over 15 amino acids. Germline CDR1 reads SNHLY; CDR2 reads FYNNEI. V lost 5 bases to trimming and J lost 0 bases, with 11 bases between them. Profiling relied on immunoSEQ multiplex PCR, and the TCRdb table lists in-frame clones only, not all of them. The sample holds 70,000 to 90,000 clones, approximately 88% seen once. The TCR sequence derives from an adult in good health. The source was peripheral blood, collected on day 0 of AZD1222 vaccination. This chain joins TRBV2 and TRBJ1-5; D is unclear. The CDR3 DNA reads TGTGCCAGCAGTTGGTCGGCCTTTAGCAATCAGCCCCAGCATTTT. Protein product: CASSWSAFSNQPQHF.